Sequencing of this TCR beta chain was carried out in a study of blood T cell repertoires in COVID-19. Libraries were prepared by immunoSEQ multiplex PCR; TCRdb keeps only in-frame clonotypes and omits some of them. The table includes just over 650,000 clones, 85% to 90% detected once. The CDR3 covers 16 residues. V lost 0 bases and J lost 7; bases outside the gene matches: 6. The germline CDR1 and CDR2 sequences are MNHEY and SVGAGI. The specimen sequenced was peripheral blood. The V gene is TRBV6-5, the J gene TRBJ2-1; 10 nucleotides agree with TRBD1. This receptor was taken from a woman aged 18-35 years with acute or convalescent COVID-19. The CDR3 protein is CASSYSLGQGRNEQFF. The CDR3 DNA is TGTGCCAGCAGTTACTCCCTGGGACAGGGGAGAAATGAGCAGTTCTTC.